This record covers a single T cell receptor beta chain. This record belongs to a study of T cell changes during pregnancy in multiple sclerosis. The CDR3 has 16 residues. CDR1 is SGHVS, CDR2 FNYEAQ, per germline. With 5 bases clipped from V and 0 bases from J, the junction kept 8 bases outside the gene matches. Clones were read by immunoSEQ multiplex PCR, and TCRdb kept only the in-frame ones, dropping some. The data hold tens of thousands of clones, with around 89% observed a single time. This TCR was sampled from a female donor with multiple sclerosis, enrolled in a pregnancy study. This sample comprised CD8+ T cells from peripheral blood mononuclear cells, obtained in the first trimester of pregnancy. The chain has TRBV7-6 and TRBJ2-3, with 7 bases identical to TRBD1. In DNA, the CDR3 is TGTGCCAGCAGCACGGGACAGACGGCTAGCACAGATACGCAGTATTTT. Translating it yields CASSTGQTASTDTQYF.